The clone carrying this T cell receptor beta chain occurred once. The sample carries other DNA sequences with the same CDR3. These data come from a study of blood T cell repertoires in COVID-19. Background on the study: The origin of the acute and convalescent COVID-19 samples was the United States, Italy and Spain. PBMCs, B-cell-depleted T cells, or T cells provided the cDNA or gDNA that made up the material.

As originally analysed: Reference gene primer amplification yielded estimated nucleated cell counts. Clones were read by immunoSEQ multiplex PCR, and TCRdb kept only the in-frame ones, dropping some. V, J and clone size were drawn from that table, and D and trimming were deduced from the DNA. The sample has 200,000 to 300,000 clones; around four fifths are singletons. CDR1 is KGHSH, CDR2 LQKENI, per germline. The V end was cut by 2 bases, the J end by 5 bases, with 7 bases between. CDR3 length equals 13 residues. Sequencing used peripheral blood. The chain has TRBV18 and TRBJ1-5, with a weak D call TRBD1 (6 bases). The receptor comes from a man aged 55 to 70 with acute or convalescent COVID-19. CDR3 residues: CASSPSGDQPQHF. CDR3 nucleotide sequence: TGTGCCAGCTCACCATCAGGGGATCAGCCCCAGCATTTT.